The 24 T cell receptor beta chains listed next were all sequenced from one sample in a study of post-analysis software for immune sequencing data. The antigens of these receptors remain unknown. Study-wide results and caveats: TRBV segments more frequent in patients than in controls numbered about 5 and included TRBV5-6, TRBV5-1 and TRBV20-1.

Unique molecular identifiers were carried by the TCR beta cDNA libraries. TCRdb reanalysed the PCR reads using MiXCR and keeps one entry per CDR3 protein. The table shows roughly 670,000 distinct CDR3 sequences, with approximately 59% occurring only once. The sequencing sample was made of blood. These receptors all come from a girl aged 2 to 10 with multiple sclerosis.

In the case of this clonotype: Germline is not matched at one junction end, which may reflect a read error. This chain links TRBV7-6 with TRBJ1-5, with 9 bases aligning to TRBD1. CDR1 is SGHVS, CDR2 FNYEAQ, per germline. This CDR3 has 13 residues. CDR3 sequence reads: CTSSPQGARPQHF. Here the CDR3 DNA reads TGTACCAGCAGCCCACAGGGGGCAAGGCCCCAGCATTTT.

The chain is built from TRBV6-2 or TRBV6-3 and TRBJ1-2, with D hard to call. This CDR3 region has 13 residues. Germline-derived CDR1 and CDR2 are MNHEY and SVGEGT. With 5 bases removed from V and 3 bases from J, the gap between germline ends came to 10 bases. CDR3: CASSRQDYYGYTF. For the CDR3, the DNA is TGTGCCAGCAGTCGGCAGGACTACTATGGCTACACCTTC.

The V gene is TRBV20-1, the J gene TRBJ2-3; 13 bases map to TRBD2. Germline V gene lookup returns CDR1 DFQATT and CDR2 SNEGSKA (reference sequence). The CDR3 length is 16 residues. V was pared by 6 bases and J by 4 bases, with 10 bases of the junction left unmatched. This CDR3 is CSAIPITSGRADTQYF. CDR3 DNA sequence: TGCAGTGCCATTCCGATTACTAGCGGGAGGGCAGATACGCAGTATTTT.

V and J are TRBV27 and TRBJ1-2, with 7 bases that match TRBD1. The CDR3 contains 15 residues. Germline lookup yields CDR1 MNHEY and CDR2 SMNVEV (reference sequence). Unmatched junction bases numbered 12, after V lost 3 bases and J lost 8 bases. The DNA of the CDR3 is TGTGCCAGCAGTTTGGCCGACCGCTCAGGGGGAGGCTACACCTTC. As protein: CASSLADRSGGGYTF.

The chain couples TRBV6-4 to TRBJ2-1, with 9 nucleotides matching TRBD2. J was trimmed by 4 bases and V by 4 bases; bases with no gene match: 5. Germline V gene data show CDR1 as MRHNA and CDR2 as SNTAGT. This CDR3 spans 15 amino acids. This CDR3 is CASSVQRGAYNEQFF. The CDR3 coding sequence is TGTGCCAGCAGTGTGCAGCGGGGGGCATACAATGAGCAGTTCTTC.

In DNA, the CDR3 is TGCAGTGCTTATACCGGGACTAGCGTTCGTAGTGAGCAGTTCTTC. Translating gives CSAYTGTSVRSEQFF. V usage is TRBV20-1 and J usage is TRBJ2-1; 10 positions match TRBD2. CDR1 DFQATT and CDR2 SNEGSKA come from the germline V gene (reference sequence). With 5 bases clipped from V and 9 bases from J, the junction kept 13 bases outside the gene matches. This CDR3 is built from 15 residues.

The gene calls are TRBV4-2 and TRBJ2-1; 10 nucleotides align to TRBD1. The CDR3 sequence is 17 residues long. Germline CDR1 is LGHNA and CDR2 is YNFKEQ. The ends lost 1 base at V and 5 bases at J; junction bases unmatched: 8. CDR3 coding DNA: TGTGCCAGCAGCCAAGCCCCCGGGACAGGGGCGAACAATGAGCAGTTCTTC. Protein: CASSQAPGTGANNEQFF.

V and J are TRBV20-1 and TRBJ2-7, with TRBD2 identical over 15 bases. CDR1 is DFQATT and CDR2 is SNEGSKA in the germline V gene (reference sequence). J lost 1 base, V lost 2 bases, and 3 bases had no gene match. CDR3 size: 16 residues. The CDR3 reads CSARSGTSGRSYEQYF. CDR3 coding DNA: TGCAGTGCTAGATCAGGGACTAGCGGGAGGTCCTACGAGCAGTACTTC.

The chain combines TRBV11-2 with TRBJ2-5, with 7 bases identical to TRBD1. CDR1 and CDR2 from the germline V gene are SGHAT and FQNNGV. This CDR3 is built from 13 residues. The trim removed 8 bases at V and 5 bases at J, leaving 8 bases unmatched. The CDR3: CASQGGAGETQYF. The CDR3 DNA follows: TGTGCCAGCCAAGGGGGCGCGGGCGAGACCCAGTACTTC. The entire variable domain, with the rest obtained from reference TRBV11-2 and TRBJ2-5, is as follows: EAGVAQSPRYKIIEKRQSVAFWCNPISGHATLYWYQQILGQGPKLLIQFQNNGVVDDSQLPKDRFSAERLKGVDSTLKIQPAKLEDSAVYLCASQGGAGETQYFGPGTRLLVL.

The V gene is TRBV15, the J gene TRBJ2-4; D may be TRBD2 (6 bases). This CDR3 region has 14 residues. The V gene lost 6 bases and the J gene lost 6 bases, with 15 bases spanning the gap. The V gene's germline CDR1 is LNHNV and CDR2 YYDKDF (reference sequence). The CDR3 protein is CATSPGLTPNIQYF. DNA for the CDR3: TGTGCCACCAGTCCAGGACTAACCCCAAACATTCAGTACTTC.

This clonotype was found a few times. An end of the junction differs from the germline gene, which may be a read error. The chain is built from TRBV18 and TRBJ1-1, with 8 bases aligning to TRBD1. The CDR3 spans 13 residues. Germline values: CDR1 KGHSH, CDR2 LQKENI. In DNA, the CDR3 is TGCGCCAGCTCACGGGGACAGGACACTGAAGCTTTCTTT. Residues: CASSRGQDTEAFF.

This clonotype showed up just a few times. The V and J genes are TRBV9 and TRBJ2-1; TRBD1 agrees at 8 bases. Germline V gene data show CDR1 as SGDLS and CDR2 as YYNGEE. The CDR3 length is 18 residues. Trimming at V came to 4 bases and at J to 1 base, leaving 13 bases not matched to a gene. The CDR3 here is CASSLGQEPPQSYNEQFF. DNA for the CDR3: TGTGCCAGCAGCTTGGGACAGGAGCCCCCCCAGTCCTACAATGAGCAGTTCTTC.

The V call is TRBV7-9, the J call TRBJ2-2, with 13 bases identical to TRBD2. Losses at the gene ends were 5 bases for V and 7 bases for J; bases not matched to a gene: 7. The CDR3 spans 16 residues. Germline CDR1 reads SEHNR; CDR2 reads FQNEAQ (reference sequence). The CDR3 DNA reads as TGTGCCAGCAGCCAAAGACTAGCGGGAGGCGTCGGGGAGCTGTTTTTT. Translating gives CASSQRLAGGVGELFF.

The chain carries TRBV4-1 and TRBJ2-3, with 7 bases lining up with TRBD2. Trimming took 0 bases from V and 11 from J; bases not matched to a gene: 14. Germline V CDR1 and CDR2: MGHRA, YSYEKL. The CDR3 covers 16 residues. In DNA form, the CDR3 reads TGCGCCAGCAGCCAAGAAAGCGGGATCCAACTGGGGGGGCAGTATTTT. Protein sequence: CASSQESGIQLGGQYF.

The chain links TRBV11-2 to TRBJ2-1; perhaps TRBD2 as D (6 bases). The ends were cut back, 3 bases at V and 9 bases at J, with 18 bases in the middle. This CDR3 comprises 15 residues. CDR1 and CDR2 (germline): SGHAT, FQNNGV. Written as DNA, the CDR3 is TGTGCCAGCAGCTTTGAAGGCGGGAACGGGCTTGAGCAGTTCTTC. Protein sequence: CASSFEGGNGLEQFF.

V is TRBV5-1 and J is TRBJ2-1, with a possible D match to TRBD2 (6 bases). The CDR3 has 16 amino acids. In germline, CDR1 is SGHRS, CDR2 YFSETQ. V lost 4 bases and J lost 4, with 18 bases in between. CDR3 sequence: CASSLDRASAYNEQFF. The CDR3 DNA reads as TGCGCCAGCAGCCTGGACCGGGCTAGCGCTTACAATGAGCAGTTCTTC.

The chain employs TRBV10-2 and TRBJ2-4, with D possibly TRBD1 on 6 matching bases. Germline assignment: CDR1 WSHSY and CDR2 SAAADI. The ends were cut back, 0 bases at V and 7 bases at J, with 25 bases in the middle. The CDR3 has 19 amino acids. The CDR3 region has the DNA TGCGCCAGCAGTGAGTCGGTTTTCGGAGCAAGGCCAGGGGATAACATTCAGTACTTC. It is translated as CASSESVFGARPGDNIQYF.

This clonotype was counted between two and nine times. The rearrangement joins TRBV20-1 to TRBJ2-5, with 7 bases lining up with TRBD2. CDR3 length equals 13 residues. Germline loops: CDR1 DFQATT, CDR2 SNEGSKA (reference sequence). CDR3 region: CGGGTSRQETQYF. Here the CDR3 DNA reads TGCGGGGGGGGAACCTCGCGCCAAGAGACCCAGTACTTC.

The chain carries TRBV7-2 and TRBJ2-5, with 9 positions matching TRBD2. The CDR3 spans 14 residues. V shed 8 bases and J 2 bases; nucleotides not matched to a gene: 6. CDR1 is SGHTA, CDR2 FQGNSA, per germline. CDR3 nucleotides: TGTGCCAGCCTCACCGCGGGGGGGCAAGAGACCCAGTACTTC. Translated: CASLTAGGQETQYF.

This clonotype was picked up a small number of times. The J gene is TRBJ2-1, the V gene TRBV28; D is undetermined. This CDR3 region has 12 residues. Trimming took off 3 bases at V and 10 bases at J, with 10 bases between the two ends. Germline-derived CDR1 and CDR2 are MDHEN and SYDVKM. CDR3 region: CASSLPLDEQFF. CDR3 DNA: TGTGCCAGCAGTTTGCCATTAGACGAGCAGTTCTTC.

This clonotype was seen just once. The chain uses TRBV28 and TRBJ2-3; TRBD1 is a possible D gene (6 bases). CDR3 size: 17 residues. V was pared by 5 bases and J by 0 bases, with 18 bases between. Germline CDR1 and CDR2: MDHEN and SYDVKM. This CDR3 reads CASSPTGHLVSTDTQYF. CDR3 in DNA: TGTGCCAGCAGTCCAACGGGACACCTGGTTAGCACAGATACGCAGTATTTT.

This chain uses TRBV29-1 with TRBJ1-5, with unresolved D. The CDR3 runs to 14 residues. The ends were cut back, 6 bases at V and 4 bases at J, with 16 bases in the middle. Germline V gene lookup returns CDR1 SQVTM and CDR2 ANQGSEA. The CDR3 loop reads CSVTRGGDNQPQHF. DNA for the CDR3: TGCAGCGTAACCAGAGGCGGGGATAATCAGCCCCAGCATTTT.

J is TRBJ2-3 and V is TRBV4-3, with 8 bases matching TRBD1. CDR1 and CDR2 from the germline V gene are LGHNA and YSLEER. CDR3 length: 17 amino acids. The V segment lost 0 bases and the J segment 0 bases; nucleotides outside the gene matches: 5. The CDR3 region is CASSQDPQGASTDTQYF. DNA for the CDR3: TGCGCCAGCAGCCAAGATCCCCAGGGGGCCAGCACAGATACGCAGTATTTT.

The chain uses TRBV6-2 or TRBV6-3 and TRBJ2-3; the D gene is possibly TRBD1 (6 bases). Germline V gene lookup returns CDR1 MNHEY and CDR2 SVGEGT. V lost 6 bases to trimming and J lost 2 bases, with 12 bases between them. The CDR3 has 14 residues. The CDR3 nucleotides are TGTGCCAGCAGCCGGACAGCTTACACAGATACGCAGTATTTT. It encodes CASSRTAYTDTQYF.